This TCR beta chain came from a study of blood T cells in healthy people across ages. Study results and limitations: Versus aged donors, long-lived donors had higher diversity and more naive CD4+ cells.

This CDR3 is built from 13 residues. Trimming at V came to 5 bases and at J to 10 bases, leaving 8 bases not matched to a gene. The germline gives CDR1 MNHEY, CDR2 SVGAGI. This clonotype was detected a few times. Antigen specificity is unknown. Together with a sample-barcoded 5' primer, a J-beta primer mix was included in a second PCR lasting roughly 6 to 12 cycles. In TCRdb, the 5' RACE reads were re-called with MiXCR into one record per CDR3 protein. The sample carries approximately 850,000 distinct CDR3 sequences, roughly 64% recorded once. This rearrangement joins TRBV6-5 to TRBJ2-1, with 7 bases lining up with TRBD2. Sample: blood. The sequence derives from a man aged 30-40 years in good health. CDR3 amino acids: CASSNGRTTEQFF. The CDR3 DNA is TGTGCCAGCAGTAACGGGAGGACGACCGAGCAGTTCTTC.